A selection of T cell receptor beta chains follows, all from one sample in a study of identical twins. MiXCR was run by TCRdb on the 5' RACE reads, yielding one entry per CDR3 protein. The table shows more than 1.5 million distinct CDR3 sequences, with 25% to 35% occurring only once. Sequencing was performed on cord blood. The source is a newborn girl in good health. Each CDR3 is given with its conserved first and last residue. A D gene is named only where the DNA matches it firmly. Size is stated for part of the rows, as once, few or many counts, or as a class when the clone is expanded.

V	size	J	D	CDR3	DNA
TRBV11-2	.	TRBJ1-6	.	CASSFRENSPLHF	TGTGCCAGCAGCTTCCGAGAAAATTCACCCCTCCACTTT
TRBV7-2	few	TRBJ2-3	.	CASSPNPGHKISTDTQYF	TGTGCCAGCAGCCCAAACCCGGGACACAAAATCAGCACAGATACGCAGTATTTT
TRBV6-6	.	TRBJ2-1	.	CASVGIYAYNEQFF	TGTGCCAGCGTCGGGATTTATGCCTACAATGAGCAGTTCTTC
TRBV27	.	TRBJ2-7	TRBD2	CASQRLAGGAYEQYF	TGTGCCAGCCAAAGACTAGCGGGGGGGGCTTACGAGCAGTACTTC
TRBV10-2	.	TRBJ2-1	TRBD2	CASSGTLADSYNEQFF	TGCGCCAGCAGTGGGACCCTAGCGGACTCCTACAATGAGCAGTTCTTC
TRBV5-1	many	TRBJ1-4	TRBD1	CASTTGNNEKLFF	TGCGCCAGCACGACAGGGAACAATGAAAAACTGTTTTTT
TRBV13	.	TRBJ1-1	.	CASSLGSRGRVGTEAFF	TGTGCCAGCAGCTTAGGGTCCAGGGGTCGAGTGGGGACTGAAGCTTTCTTT
TRBV27	.	TRBJ2-7	.	CASSLNAGPYEQYF	TGTGCCAGCAGTTTAAACGCAGGGCCCTACGAGCAGTACTTC
TRBV25-1	few	TRBJ1-1	.	CASSESRSGNTEAFF	TGTGCCAGCAGTGAATCACGATCGGGGAACACTGAAGCTTTCTTT
TRBV2	.	TRBJ2-3	TRBD2	CASRGTGLAGGTDTQYF	TGTGCCAGCAGGGGAACCGGACTAGCGGGAGGCACAGATACGCAGTATTTT
TRBV5-1	.	TRBJ2-1	TRBD2	CASSFSGSFVPEQFF	TGCGCCAGCAGCTTTAGCGGGAGTTTTGTTCCTGAGCAGTTCTTC
TRBV29-1	.	TRBJ2-7	.	CSVVPGVGRGSYEQYF	TGCAGCGTTGTGCCCGGGGTGGGACGGGGTTCCTACGAGCAGTACTTC
TRBV2	.	TRBJ2-3	.	CATPQVGGLLDTQYF	TGTGCCACCCCACAAGTGGGGGGCCTTTTAGATACGCAGTATTTT
TRBV29-1	.	TRBJ1-1	.	CSVERMNTEAFF	TGCAGCGTTGAACGTATGAACACTGAAGCTTTCTTT
TRBV7-2	few	TRBJ2-3	TRBD2	CASSRRTSGGSSTDTQYF	TGTGCCAGCAGTAGGAGGACTAGCGGGGGCTCTAGCACAGATACGCAGTATTTT
TRBV6-1	many	TRBJ1-2	TRBD1	CASSEGGQGYGYTF	TGTGCCAGCAGTGAAGGAGGACAGGGCTATGGCTACACCTTC
TRBV2	few	TRBJ2-1	TRBD2	CASSEFLPGLAGVNEQFF	TGTGCCAGCAGTGAATTCCTCCCGGGACTAGCGGGAGTTAATGAGCAGTTCTTC
TRBV20-1	.	TRBJ2-1	TRBD2	CSARDGSRWVPGGQFF	TGCAGTGCTAGAGACGGATCTAGATGGGTACCGGGGGGGCAGTTCTTC
TRBV12-3/TRBV12-4	few	TRBJ2-1	TRBD2	CASSSGGYEQFF	TGTGCCAGCAGTTCCGGGGGGTATGAGCAGTTCTTC
TRBV20-1	.	TRBJ2-1	TRBD2	CSATPGTSNTNEQFF	TGCAGTGCTACTCCCGGGACTAGCAACACCAATGAGCAGTTCTTC
TRBV3-1	few	TRBJ1-4	TRBD1	CASSQDRPGGNEKLFF	TGTGCCAGCAGCCAAGATAGGCCAGGGGGCAATGAAAAACTGTTTTTT
TRBV11-2	.	TRBJ2-3	.	CASSRGLAQYF	TGTGCCAGCAGCCGGGGGCTCGCGCAGTATTTT
TRBV10-3	many	TRBJ2-1	.	CAISESSSSYNEQFF	TGTGCCATCAGTGAGTCAAGTAGCTCCTACAATGAGCAGTTCTTC